These 8 T cell receptor beta chains were sequenced from one sample in a study of blood T cell repertoires in COVID-19. Some clones are missing from TCRdb's copy, which holds only in-frame ones; the method was immunoSEQ multiplex PCR. The sample carries about 82,000 clones, over 70% recorded once. The specimen sequenced was peripheral blood. All receptors come from a woman aged 40 to 55 with active or convalescent COVID-19.

This clone has only a few counts. The chain carries TRBV5-6 and TRBJ1-1; D gene unclear. The germline V and J ends were trimmed by 4 bases and 6 bases, with 10 bases remaining between them. Germline V gene data show CDR1 as SGHDT and CDR2 as YYEEEE. CDR3 length: 12 residues. CDR3 in amino acids: CASSVSVSEAFF. The CDR3 region has the DNA TGTGCCAGCAGCGTCTCCGTTTCTGAAGCTTTCTTT.

This clone was observed once. The chain links TRBV5-6 to TRBJ2-7; D gene unclear. This CDR3 contains 17 residues. The V end lost 0 bases, the J end lost 0 bases, and 16 bases lay between the germline ends. Germline loops: CDR1 SGHDT, CDR2 YYEEEE. Here the CDR3 reads CASSLAADAQLSYEQYF. In nucleotides, the CDR3 is TGTGCCAGCAGCTTGGCCGCAGACGCACAGCTCTCCTACGAGCAGTACTTC.

The rearrangement uses TRBV28 and TRBJ2-7, with 8 bases aligning to TRBD1. With 3 bases clipped from V and 4 bases from J, the junction kept 5 bases outside the gene matches. Germline CDR1 and CDR2: MDHEN and SYDVKM. This CDR3 is 14 amino acids long. CDR3 residues: CASSFRGRTYEQYF. In nucleotides, the CDR3 is TGTGCCAGCAGTTTCAGGGGGCGAACTTACGAGCAGTACTTC.

The chain has TRBV4-3 and TRBJ1-2, with TRBD1 identical over 10 bases. This CDR3 spans 16 amino acids. V shed 4 bases, J shed 6 bases, and the junction held 11 bases outside the gene matches. CDR1 and CDR2 from the germline V gene are LGHNA and YSLEER. Here the CDR3 DNA reads TGCGCCAGCAGCCCAAACGTTCGACAGGGGGCAGATGGCTACACCTTC. It is translated as CASSPNVRQGADGYTF.

The chain links TRBV7-8 to TRBJ2-1, with a possible D match to TRBD2 (6 bases). This CDR3 is built from 13 residues. V was cut by 5 bases and J by 6 bases, with 11 bases left in between. CDR1 is SGHVS, CDR2 FQNEAQ, per germline. In nucleotides, the CDR3 is TGTGCCAGCAGCGCCGGGGGTCCCAATGAGCAGTTCTTC. Translated, it gives CASSAGGPNEQFF.

The chain uses TRBV20-1 and TRBJ2-5; D uncertain. CDR1 and CDR2 from the germline V gene are DFQATT and SNEGSKA (reference sequence). The V end lost 4 bases, the J end lost 5 bases, and 8 bases lay between the germline ends. The CDR3 has 11 residues. CDR3 sequence: CSANSMETQYF. The CDR3, as DNA: TGCAGTGCTAACTCCATGGAGACCCAGTACTTC.

The CDR3 loop reads CASSPRRPEGYGYTF. The CDR3 region has the DNA TGTGCCAGCTCACCACGTCGGCCCGAGGGCTATGGCTACACCTTC. V usage is TRBV18 and J usage is TRBJ1-2; D call uncertain. Trimming left V 1 base short and J 4 bases short, with 13 bases between. This CDR3 comprises 15 residues. CDR1 is KGHSH and CDR2 is LQKENI in the germline V gene.

In its sample, this clone was seen a few times. The chain uses TRBV3-1 (or the pseudogene TRBV3-2) and TRBJ2-7, with 8 bases identical to TRBD1. Germline V CDR1 and CDR2: LGHDT, YNNKEL (reference sequence). The CDR3 contains 15 residues. The V gene end was trimmed by 0 bases and the J gene end by 3 bases; junction bases not matched to a gene: 4. The CDR3 reads CASSQDAGTGYEQYF. The CDR3, as DNA: TGTGCCAGCAGCCAAGATGCGGGGACAGGCTACGAGCAGTACTTC.